This T cell receptor beta chain appears in the sequencing data of a study of blood T cell repertoires in COVID-19. Looking at the study overall: T cells, B-cell-depleted T cells, or PBMCs supplied cDNA or gDNA.

The assay was immunoSEQ multiplex PCR, and TCRdb's table has in-frame clones only and misses some. The data show a few hundred thousand clones, about 88% seen once. The germline V gene has CDR1 MNHEY and CDR2 SVGAGI. The CDR3 consists of 15 residues. V trimming: 2 bases; J trimming: 5 bases; junction bases outside the gene matches: 2. V usage is TRBV6-5 and J usage is TRBJ2-1; 11 bases agree with TRBD2. The TCR was taken from a woman aged 25 to 39 who had recovered from COVID-19. The specimen was PBMCs or T cells enriched from blood (not recorded which). The CDR3 spells CASSYTSGGHNEQFF. CDR3 nucleotide sequence: TGTGCCAGCAGTTACACTAGCGGGGGTCACAATGAGCAGTTCTTC.